This is a list of T cell receptor beta chains from one sample in a study of T cell responses to AZD1222 COVID-19 vaccine. Assay: immunoSEQ multiplex PCR; the TCRdb copy retains only in-frame clones and omits some. The sample holds 130,000 to 150,000 clones, roughly 90% seen once. Here the sequenced sample was peripheral blood, taken on day 0 of AZD1222 vaccination. These receptors came from an adult in good health. Both conserved end residues are part of each CDR3. Each record gives: clone size, J gene, D gene, V gene, CDR3 protein, CDR3 DNA. A D gene is named only where the DNA matches it firmly. Part of the rows lack a size; the others show once, few, many or a class for expanded clones.

abundance: -; j_gene: TRBJ2-3; d_gene: TRBD2; v_gene: TRBV3-1/TRBV3-2; CDR3aa: CASSPLAGASTDTQYF; CDR3nt: TGTGCCAGCAGCCCGTTAGCGGGAGCCAGCACAGATACGCAGTATTTT
abundance: -; j_gene: TRBJ2-3; d_gene: TRBD1; v_gene: TRBV7-8; CDR3aa: CASSSWDSQFTDTQYF; CDR3nt: TGTGCCAGCAGCTCATGGGACAGCCAGTTCACAGATACGCAGTATTTT
abundance: few; j_gene: TRBJ1-6; d_gene: -; v_gene: TRBV6-4; CDR3aa: CASSDSTNSPLHF; CDR3nt: TGTGCCAGCAGTGACTCGACAAATTCACCCCTCCACTTT
abundance: -; j_gene: TRBJ2-5; d_gene: -; v_gene: TRBV18; CDR3aa: CASSPRPQGQETQYF; CDR3nt: TGTGCCAGCTCACCACGTCCGCAGGGCCAAGAGACCCAGTACTTC
abundance: -; j_gene: TRBJ1-4; d_gene: TRBD1; v_gene: TRBV3-1/TRBV3-2; CDR3aa: CASSHRGEVAEKLFF; CDR3nt: TGTGCCAGCAGCCACAGGGGGGAGGTGGCTGAAAAACTGTTTTTT
abundance: few; j_gene: TRBJ2-7; d_gene: -; v_gene: TRBV6-1; CDR3aa: CASSEVPEGHEQYF; CDR3nt: TGTGCCAGCAGTGAAGTGCCTGAGGGGCACGAGCAGTACTTC
abundance: few; j_gene: TRBJ2-1; d_gene: TRBD1; v_gene: TRBV5-4; CDR3aa: CASSLDRGPYNEQFF; CDR3nt: TGTGCCAGCAGCTTGGACAGGGGGCCCTACAATGAGCAGTTCTTC
abundance: -; j_gene: TRBJ1-5; d_gene: -; v_gene: TRBV24-1; CDR3aa: CATSDPSGPSGQPQHF; CDR3nt: TGTGCCACCAGTGACCCGTCCGGGCCCTCTGGGCAGCCCCAGCATTTT
abundance: -; j_gene: TRBJ2-3; d_gene: -; v_gene: TRBV2; CDR3aa: CASSEGADTQYF; CDR3nt: TGTGCCAGCAGTGAAGGAGCAGATACGCAGTATTTT
abundance: few; j_gene: TRBJ2-1; d_gene: TRBD1; v_gene: TRBV10-2; CDR3aa: CASKRTGWEYNEQFF; CDR3nt: TGCGCCAGCAAACGGACAGGATGGGAATACAATGAGCAGTTCTTC
abundance: -; j_gene: TRBJ2-3; d_gene: -; v_gene: TRBV19; CDR3aa: CASSISVGGTDTQYF; CDR3nt: TGTGCCAGTAGTATTTCCGTTGGGGGCACAGATACGCAGTATTTT
abundance: -; j_gene: TRBJ2-5; d_gene: -; v_gene: TRBV2; CDR3aa: CASSGGVEKETQYF; CDR3nt: TGTGCCAGCAGTGGGGGGGTAGAAAAAGAGACCCAGTACTTC
abundance: once; j_gene: TRBJ2-1; d_gene: TRBD1; v_gene: TRBV3-1/TRBV3-2; CDR3aa: CASSRGQGPPQFF; CDR3nt: TGTGCCAGCAGCCGGGGACAGGGTCCCCCCCAGTTCTTC
abundance: -; j_gene: TRBJ2-1; d_gene: -; v_gene: TRBV11-3; CDR3aa: CASRGTGNEQFF; CDR3nt: TGTGCCAGCAGGGGTACAGGGAATGAGCAGTTCTTC
abundance: -; j_gene: TRBJ1-5; d_gene: TRBD1; v_gene: TRBV2; CDR3aa: CASRGQGNQPQHF; CDR3nt: TGTGCCAGCAGAGGACAGGGAAATCAGCCCCAGCATTTT
abundance: -; j_gene: TRBJ1-1; d_gene: -; v_gene: TRBV29-1; CDR3aa: CSVGAENTEAFF; CDR3nt: TGCAGCGTTGGGGCGGAGAACACTGAAGCTTTCTTT
abundance: -; j_gene: TRBJ2-4; d_gene: -; v_gene: TRBV27; CDR3aa: CASSSRLAKNIQYF; CDR3nt: TGTGCCAGCAGTTCCCGACTAGCCAAAAACATTCAGTACTTC
abundance: -; j_gene: TRBJ2-5; d_gene: -; v_gene: TRBV29-1; CDR3aa: CSVSDRPRQETQYF; CDR3nt: TGCAGCGTTTCGGACAGACCCAGACAAGAGACCCAGTACTTC
abundance: -; j_gene: TRBJ1-1; d_gene: -; v_gene: TRBV21-1; CDR3aa: CASSNPGTAEMNTEAFF; CDR3nt: TGTGCCAGCAGCAATCCCGGGACTGCCGAGATGAACACTGAAGCTTTCTTT
abundance: once; j_gene: TRBJ1-4; d_gene: -; v_gene: TRBV28; CDR3aa: CASSAGANEKLFF; CDR3nt: TGTGCCAGCAGTGCAGGGGCTAATGAAAAACTGTTTTTT
abundance: -; j_gene: TRBJ1-3; d_gene: -; v_gene: TRBV9; CDR3aa: CASSVATGASFGNTIYF; CDR3nt: TGTGCCAGCAGCGTAGCTACGGGTGCTTCCTTTGGAAACACCATATATTTT
abundance: -; j_gene: TRBJ2-2; d_gene: -; v_gene: TRBV2; CDR3aa: CASRGTVNTGELFF; CDR3nt: TGTGCCAGCAGAGGGACGGTGAACACCGGGGAGCTGTTTTTT
abundance: -; j_gene: TRBJ2-1; d_gene: TRBD2; v_gene: TRBV7-3; CDR3aa: CASSRVGREERLGEQFF; CDR3nt: TGTGCCAGCAGCCGAGTCGGGCGGGAGGAGCGGCTCGGTGAGCAGTTCTTC
abundance: -; j_gene: TRBJ2-1; d_gene: TRBD2; v_gene: TRBV24-1; CDR3aa: CATSDPQSGTSFYNEQFF; CDR3nt: TGTGCCACCAGTGATCCGCAGAGCGGGACTAGTTTCTACAATGAGCAGTTCTTC
abundance: -; j_gene: TRBJ1-3; d_gene: -; v_gene: TRBV7-6; CDR3aa: CASSLGGGFSGNTIYF; CDR3nt: TGTGCCAGCAGCTTGGGCGGCGGCTTCTCTGGAAACACCATATATTTT
abundance: -; j_gene: TRBJ2-3; d_gene: TRBD2; v_gene: TRBV25-1; CDR3aa: CASSEGAGEIGAQYF; CDR3nt: TGTGCCAGCAGTGAAGGGGCGGGGGAAATCGGCGCGCAGTATTTT
abundance: once; j_gene: TRBJ1-6; d_gene: TRBD1; v_gene: TRBV9; CDR3aa: CASSVDRGGSPLHF; CDR3nt: TGTGCCAGCAGCGTCGACAGGGGAGGGTCACCCCTCCACTTT
abundance: -; j_gene: TRBJ2-1; d_gene: TRBD2; v_gene: TRBV9; CDR3aa: CASGRAGGYREQFF; CDR3nt: TGTGCCAGTGGACGGGCGGGGGGTTACCGTGAGCAGTTCTTC
abundance: -; j_gene: TRBJ1-3; d_gene: -; v_gene: TRBV27; CDR3aa: CASSRRLVRGNTIYF; CDR3nt: TGTGCCAGCAGCCGTAGGCTGGTTAGAGGAAACACCATATATTTT
abundance: -; j_gene: TRBJ2-7; d_gene: -; v_gene: TRBV11-3; CDR3aa: CASSLQGEGEQYF; CDR3nt: TGTGCCAGCAGCTTACAGGGCGAGGGCGAGCAGTACTTC
abundance: -; j_gene: TRBJ2-1; d_gene: TRBD2; v_gene: TRBV18; CDR3aa: CASSPPFGTSGRNNEQFF; CDR3nt: TGTGCCAGCTCACCACCGTTTGGGACTAGCGGGCGAAACAATGAGCAGTTCTTC
abundance: -; j_gene: TRBJ1-5; d_gene: TRBD1; v_gene: TRBV10-3; CDR3aa: CAISESRPGQYGQPQHF; CDR3nt: TGTGCCATCAGTGAGTCGAGACCGGGACAGTATGGTCAGCCCCAGCATTTT
abundance: -; j_gene: TRBJ1-6; d_gene: -; v_gene: TRBV27; CDR3aa: CASSTSYNSPLHF; CDR3nt: TGTGCCAGCAGCACAAGTTATAATTCACCCCTCCACTTT
abundance: -; j_gene: TRBJ2-2; d_gene: TRBD2; v_gene: TRBV6-1; CDR3aa: CASSGRAGGNTGELFF; CDR3nt: TGTGCCAGCAGTGGACGGGCGGGGGGCAACACCGGGGAGCTGTTTTTT
abundance: -; j_gene: TRBJ2-7; d_gene: -; v_gene: TRBV2; CDR3aa: CASSETPKRQYEQYF; CDR3nt: TGTGCCAGCAGTGAAACGCCGAAACGACAGTACGAGCAGTACTTC
abundance: few; j_gene: TRBJ1-1; d_gene: -; v_gene: TRBV7-3; CDR3aa: CASRSTSNTEAFF; CDR3nt: TGTGCCAGCAGGTCGACATCGAACACTGAAGCTTTCTTT
abundance: -; j_gene: TRBJ1-5; d_gene: -; v_gene: TRBV12-3/TRBV12-4; CDR3aa: CASSFDSNQPQHF; CDR3nt: TGTGCCAGCAGTTTTGATAGCAATCAGCCCCAGCATTTT